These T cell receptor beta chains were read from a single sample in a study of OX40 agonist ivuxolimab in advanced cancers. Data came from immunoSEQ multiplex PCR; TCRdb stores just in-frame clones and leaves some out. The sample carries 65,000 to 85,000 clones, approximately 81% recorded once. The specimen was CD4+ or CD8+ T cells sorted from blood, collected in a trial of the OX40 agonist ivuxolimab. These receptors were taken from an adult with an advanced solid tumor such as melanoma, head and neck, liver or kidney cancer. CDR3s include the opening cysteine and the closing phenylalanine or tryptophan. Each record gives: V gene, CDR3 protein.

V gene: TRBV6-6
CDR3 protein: CASSYGRGAFF

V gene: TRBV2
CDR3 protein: CASSAGRAAYGYTF

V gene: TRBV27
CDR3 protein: CASSFRDSYEQYF

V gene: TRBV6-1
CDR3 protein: CASRQGQDNSPLHF

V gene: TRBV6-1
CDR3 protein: CASSGQVSSGNTIYF

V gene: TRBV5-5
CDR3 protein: CASSLRDRGASGIDQPQHF

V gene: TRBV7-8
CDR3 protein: CASSLWGVYEQYF

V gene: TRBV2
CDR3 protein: CASRALDGGQETQYF

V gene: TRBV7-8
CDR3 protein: CASSLNGQDGETQYF

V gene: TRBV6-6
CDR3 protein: CASSPLGLAGNTQQYF

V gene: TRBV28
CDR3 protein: CASSTNGVVAHQPQHF

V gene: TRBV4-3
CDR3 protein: CASSQESGSPNTEAFF

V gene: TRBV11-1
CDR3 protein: CASSPGPSYEQYF

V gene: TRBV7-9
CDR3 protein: CASSPSPGAEQYF

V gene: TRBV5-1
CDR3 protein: CASSPSPGNSEQYF

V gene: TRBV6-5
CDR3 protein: CASRLSGSNEQFF

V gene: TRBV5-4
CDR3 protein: CASSLAGGRSEQYF

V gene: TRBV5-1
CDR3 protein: CASSLEGGSLYEQYF

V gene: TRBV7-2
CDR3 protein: CASSFDRVTGELFF

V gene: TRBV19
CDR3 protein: CASSVLGEQPQHF

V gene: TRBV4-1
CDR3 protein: CASSSFERGYGYTF

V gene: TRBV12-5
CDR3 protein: CASGSDSQETQYF